The present entry profiles one T cell receptor beta chain with its context. Additional DNA sequences in this sample encode the identical CDR3. This entry is derived from a study of blood T cell repertoires in COVID-19. Trimming took off 2 bases at V and 0 bases at J, with 7 bases between the two ends. The CDR3 extends over 14 amino acids. In germline, CDR1 is SGHTA, CDR2 FQGNSA. Method: immunoSEQ multiplex PCR; TCRdb's copy keeps in-frame clones and lacks some. The sample consists of a few hundred thousand clones, roughly 89% of them appearing once. Recruits, aged roughly 18 to 100 years, lived in 24 US areas.

The chain links TRBV7-2 to TRBJ1-1, with D possibly matching TRBD1 (6 bases). What was sequenced was PBMCs or T cells enriched from blood (not recorded which). The TCR comes from a woman in her 30s who had recovered from COVID-19. The CDR3 bases are TGTGCCAGCAGCTTACAGGGGATGAACACTGAAGCTTTCTTT. Residues: CASSLQGMNTEAFF.